The entry below gives a single TCR beta chain sequence along with its context. This specimen belongs to a study of Ad26.COV2.S vaccination and SARS-CoV-2 variants. Treatment noted: some 20 received Ad26.COV2.S at low or high dose, single or two shots; about 5 received placebo; per-sample allocation not given. Collection of samples fell on day 63 after the first vaccine or placebo injection. Libraries were prepared by immunoSEQ multiplex PCR; TCRdb keeps only in-frame clonotypes and omits some of them. This repertoire shows just over 350,000 clones, more than 75% found once; its top ten account for 3% to 4%. This CDR3 has 16 amino acids. The V end was cut by 0 bases, the J end by 5 bases, with 16 bases between. Germline V gene data show CDR1 as LGHNA and CDR2 as YSLEER.

The TCR was taken from a person aged 18-60 years who received the Ad26.COV2.S COVID-19 vaccine or a placebo. The sequencing used peripheral blood, collected in a trial of Ad26.COV2.S vaccine versus placebo. V and J are TRBV4-3 and TRBJ1-1; D possibly corresponds to TRBD1 (5 bases). CDR3 protein: CASSQDHFGAGTEAFF. CDR3 sequence (DNA): TGCGCCAGCAGCCAAGATCATTTCGGGGCAGGAACTGAAGCTTTCTTT.